Presented here are 13 T cell receptor beta chains from one specimen sequenced in a study of T cells in Graves' hyperthyroidism and ophthalmopathy. The investigators amplified TCR beta CDR3 regions from RNA transcripts. Initially, a first-round RT-PCR of the TCR CDR3 employed the HTBI primer set. One entry per CDR3 protein results from TCRdb running MiXCR on the multiplex PCR reads. This table holds 660,000 or so distinct CDR3 sequences, more than 20% found once. Sequencing was done on a sample of blood. These TCRs come from a man aged 25-40 years with Graves' ophthalmopathy.

This clonotype was counted a few times. This chain uses TRBV7-9 with TRBJ2-3; D is undetermined. This CDR3 region has 8 residues. Trimming removed 5 bases from V and 13 bases from J, with 4 bases in between. Germline CDR1 SEHNR, CDR2 FQNEAQ (reference sequence). This CDR3 is CASSIKYF. CDR3 in DNA: TGTGCCAGCAGCATCAAGTATTTT.

In this sample, this clonotype turned up many times. V gene TRBV12-3 or TRBV12-4 combines with J gene TRBJ2-1; TRBD2 matches 11 bases. This CDR3 comprises 15 residues. The V segment lost 7 bases and the J segment 9 bases; nucleotides outside the gene matches: 11. CDR3 coding DNA: TGTGCCAGCACCACTAGCGGGGGCAAGTGGGGTGAGCAGTTCTTC. Protein sequence: CASTTSGGKWGEQFF.

This clonotype was counted many times. This chain links TRBV30 with TRBJ1-1; TRBD1 matches at 9 bases. Germline V gene lookup returns CDR1 GTSNPN and CDR2 SVGIG (reference sequence). This CDR3 has 17 amino acids. The trim removed 0 bases at V and 0 bases at J, leaving 8 bases unmatched. CDR3 DNA sequence: TGTGCCTGGAGTGTATCCCGGACAGGGGCCATGAACACTGAAGCTTTCTTT. It specifies CAWSVSRTGAMNTEAFF.

This clonotype was observed a handful of times. V gene TRBV14 combines with J gene TRBJ1-2; D gene unclear. The ends were cut back, 0 bases at V and 8 bases at J, with 19 bases in the middle. The CDR3 loop spans 16 amino acids. Per germline, CDR1 SGHDN and CDR2 FVKESK. CDR3 sequence: CASSQDTPKLIGGYTF. DNA of the CDR3: TGTGCCAGCAGCCAAGATACCCCTAAACTGATAGGAGGCTACACCTTC.

The V call is TRBV4-2, the J call TRBJ1-2, with a tentative D call TRBD1 (6 bases). Germline assignment: CDR1 LGHNA and CDR2 YNFKEQ. Trimming took 0 bases from V and 5 from J, leaving 16 bases between them. The CDR3 contains 16 residues. Here the CDR3 reads CASSQDNRTDLYGYTF. The CDR3 DNA sequence: TGTGCCAGCAGCCAAGATAATCGGACAGACTTGTATGGCTACACCTTC.

This clonotype was seen repeatedly, ten times or more. The chain combines TRBV7-2 with TRBJ2-5; D is ambiguous. The CDR3 has 15 amino acids. V was pared by 2 bases and J by 0 bases, with 10 bases between. Germline loops: CDR1 SGHTA, CDR2 FQGNSA. CDR3 region: CASSLSPVDQETQYF. CDR3 bases: TGTGCCAGCAGCTTATCCCCTGTGGACCAAGAGACCCAGTACTTC. Combining the CDR3 with reference TRBV7-2 and TRBJ2-5 gives the whole variable domain GAGVSQSPSNKVTEKGKDVELRCDPISGHTALYWYRQSLGQGLEFLIYFQGNSAPDKSGLPSDRFSAERTGGSVSTLTIQRTQQEDSAVYLCASSLSPVDQETQYFGPGTRLLVL.

In this sample, this clonotype turned up a few times. The V call is TRBV12-3 or TRBV12-4, the J call TRBJ1-2; 8 nucleotides align to TRBD1. After removal of 7 bases from V and 6 bases from J, the junction contained 10 bases not matched to a gene. The CDR3 has 14 residues. This CDR3 reads CASITGQGLDGYTF. The CDR3 DNA reads as TGTGCCAGCATCACTGGACAGGGACTGGATGGCTACACCTTC.

The J gene is TRBJ1-1, the V gene TRBV7-8, with a tentative D call TRBD1 (6 bases). The CDR3 consists of 16 residues. The V and J ends lost 5 bases and 1 base respectively, with 17 bases between them. Germline assignment: CDR1 SGHVS and CDR2 FQNEAQ. The CDR3 DNA reads TGTGCCAGCAGCCGCGATAGGGCACAGGGGAACACTGAAGCTTTCTTT. Protein sequence: CASSRDRAQGNTEAFF. Full variable domain (remainder filled in from reference TRBV7-8 and TRBJ1-1): GAGVSQSPRYKVAKRGQDVALRCDPISGHVSLFWYQQALGQGPEFLTYFQNEAQLDKSGLPSDRFFAERPEGSVSTLKIQRTQQEDSAVYLCASSRDRAQGNTEAFFGQGTRLTVV.

The rearrangement joins TRBV5-4 to TRBJ2-5; a weak D match, TRBD1 (6 bases). The CDR3 is 14 amino acids. Per germline, CDR1 SGHNT and CDR2 YYREEE (reference sequence). V was shortened by 4 bases and J by 3 bases, with 13 bases between the two germline ends. CDR3 bases: TGTGCCAGCAGCGGTACAGGGATCGAAGAGACCCAGTACTTC. This encodes CASSGTGIEETQYF. Full variable domain (remainder filled in from reference TRBV5-4 and TRBJ2-5): ETGVTQSPTHLIKTRGQQVTLRCSSQSGHNTVSWYQQALGQGPQFIFQYYREEENGRGNFPPRFSGLQFPNYSSELNVNALELDDSALYLCASSGTGIEETQYFGPGTRLLVL.

V usage is TRBV13 and J usage is TRBJ1-6; 7 bases agree with TRBD1. Germline V CDR1 and CDR2: PRHDT, FYEKMQ (reference sequence). The CDR3 sequence is 16 residues long. V lost 4 bases and J lost 10; bases outside the gene matches: 13. CDR3 protein: CASSSGQLSRLSPLHF. The DNA of the CDR3 is TGTGCCAGCAGCTCGGGACAGTTAAGTCGTCTCTCACCCCTCCACTTT.

The sample holds many counts of this clonotype. This chain joins TRBV7-9 and TRBJ2-3, with D possibly being TRBD1 (6 bases). Between the trimmed V and J ends, which lost 5 bases and 0 bases, there was a span of 15 bases. Germline V gene lookup returns CDR1 SEHNR and CDR2 FQNEAQ (reference sequence). The CDR3 is 16 amino acids. In DNA, the CDR3 is TGTGCCAGCAGCACCCGGACAGAGCTTAGCACAGATACGCAGTATTTT. Residues: CASSTRTELSTDTQYF.

The chain employs TRBV20-1 and TRBJ2-5; D is ambiguous. The CDR3 sequence is 12 residues long. V dropped 1 base and J dropped 2 bases, with 5 bases sitting between them. CDR1 is DFQATT and CDR2 is SNEGSKA in the germline V gene (reference sequence). Written as DNA, the CDR3 is TGCAGTGCTAGAGGCAGTCAAGAGACCCAGTACTTC. It specifies CSARGSQETQYF.

This clonotype came up a few times. The genes are TRBV28 and TRBJ2-3, with D possibly being TRBD1 or TRBD2 (5 bases each). The CDR3 is made up of 15 amino acids. V lost 3 bases and J lost 5, with 15 bases in between. Per the germline V gene, CDR1 is MDHEN and CDR2 is SYDVKM. The DNA for the CDR3 is TGTGCCAGCAGTTTTATCCAGGGAGTCGGAGATACGCAGTATTTT. This encodes CASSFIQGVGDTQYF.